The present TCR beta chain was sequenced within a study of blood T cells in healthy people across ages. On the study more broadly: There was about one barcoded beta molecule captured by template switching per two T cells.

Germline-derived CDR1 and CDR2 are SEHNR and FQNEAQ (reference sequence). Between the trimmed V and J ends, which lost 6 bases and 1 base, there was a span of 12 bases. The CDR3 is made up of 14 amino acids. Combining a sample-barcoded 5' primer with a J-beta primer mix, a second PCR ran for roughly 7 to 12 cycles. One entry per CDR3 protein results from TCRdb running MiXCR on the 5' RACE reads. The sample has 630,000 or so distinct CDR3 sequences, less than 40% seen once. Broader study findings: A strong correlation was seen between TCR beta diversity and naive T cell percentage.

At least ten counts were recorded for this clonotype. Antigen unknown. V and J are TRBV7-9 and TRBJ2-5; the D is unclear. Sequenced sample: blood. This receptor was identified in an elderly woman in good health. In DNA, the CDR3 is TGTGCCAGCAGTTCTCGGGCTAGCCAAGAGACCCAGTACTTC. This codes for CASSSRASQETQYF.